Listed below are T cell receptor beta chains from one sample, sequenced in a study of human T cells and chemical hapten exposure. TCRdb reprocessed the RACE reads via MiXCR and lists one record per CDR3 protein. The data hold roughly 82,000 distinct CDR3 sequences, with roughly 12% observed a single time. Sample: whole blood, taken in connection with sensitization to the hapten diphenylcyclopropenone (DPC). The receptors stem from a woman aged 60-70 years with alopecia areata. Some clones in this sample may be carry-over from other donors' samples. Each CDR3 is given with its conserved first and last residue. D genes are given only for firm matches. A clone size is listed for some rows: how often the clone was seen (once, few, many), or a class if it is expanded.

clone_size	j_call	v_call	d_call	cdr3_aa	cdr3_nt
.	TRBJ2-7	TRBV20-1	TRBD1	CSATGTGSSYEQYF	TGCAGTGCCACCGGGACAGGCTCCTCCTACGAGCAGTACTTC
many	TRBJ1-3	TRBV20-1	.	CSARDLAGQGNTIYF	TGCAGTGCTAGAGATTTGGCAGGGCAAGGAAACACCATATATTTT
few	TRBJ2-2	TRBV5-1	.	CASSSRTNTGELFF	TGCGCCAGCAGCTCCCGGACTAACACCGGGGAGCTGTTTTTT
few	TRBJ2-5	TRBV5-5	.	CASSLWAGIAAQYF	TGTGCCAGCAGCCTGTGGGCGGGGATTGCGGCCCAGTACTTC
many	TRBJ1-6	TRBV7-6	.	CASSLAGHLNSPLHF	TGTGCCAGCAGCTTAGCTGGACACTTGAATTCACCCCTCCACTTT
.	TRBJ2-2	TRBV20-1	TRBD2	CSARDVRGLAGRANTGELFF	TGCAGTGCTAGAGATGTAAGGGGACTAGCGGGGCGGGCGAACACCGGGGAGCTGTTTTTT
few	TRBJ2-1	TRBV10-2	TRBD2	CASRIAGGPNEQFF	TGCGCCAGCAGAATAGCGGGGGGGCCTAATGAGCAGTTCTTC
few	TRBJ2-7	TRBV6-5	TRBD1	CASSYGDSSYEQYF	TGTGCCAGCAGTTACGGGGACAGCTCCTACGAGCAGTACTTC
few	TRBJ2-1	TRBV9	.	CASSVDQNRQAQSF	TGTGCCAGCAGCGTAGACCAAAACAGACAGGCTCAGTCCTTC
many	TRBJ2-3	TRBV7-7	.	CASSSGGTDTQYF	TGTGCTAGCAGCTCCGGGGGCACAGATACGCAGTATTTT
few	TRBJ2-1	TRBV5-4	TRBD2	CASSLGTSGWNEQFF	TGTGCCAGCAGCTTGGGGACTAGCGGGTGGAATGAGCAGTTCTTC
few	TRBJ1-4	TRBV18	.	CASSPTGGEKLFF	TGTGCCAGCTCACCGACGGGGGGAGAAAAACTGTTTTTT
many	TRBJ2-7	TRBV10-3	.	CAISERTVSYEQYF	TGTGCCATCAGTGAAAGGACGGTCTCCTACGAGCAGTACTTC
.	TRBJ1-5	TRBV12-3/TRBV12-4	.	CASSTQEINQPQHF	TGTGCCAGCAGCACCCAGGAAATCAATCAGCCCCAGCATTTT
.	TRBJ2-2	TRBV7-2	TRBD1	CASSWGQGNTGELFF	TGTGCCAGCAGCTGGGGACAGGGGAACACCGGGGAGCTGTTTTTT
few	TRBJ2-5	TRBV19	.	CASSRPRKAGKQETQYF	TGTGCCAGTAGTCGTCCTCGAAAGGCAGGGAAGCAAGAGACCCAGTACTTC
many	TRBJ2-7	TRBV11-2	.	CASSPRRGGQVPYEQYF	TGTGCCAGCAGCCCCAGGAGGGGGGGACAGGTACCCTACGAGCAGTACTTC
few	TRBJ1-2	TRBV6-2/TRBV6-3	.	CASSYEPDGYTF	TGTGCCAGCAGTTACGAACCCGATGGCTACACCTTC
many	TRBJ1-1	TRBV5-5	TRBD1	CASSLEGAWPEAFF	TGTGCCAGCAGCTTGGAGGGGGCTTGGCCTGAAGCTTTCTTT
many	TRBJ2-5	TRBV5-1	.	CASSFQGRRETQYF	TGCGCCAGCAGCTTCCAGGGGCGCCGGGAGACCCAGTACTTC
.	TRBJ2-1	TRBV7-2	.	CASNRNSGGAPSEQFF	TGTGCCAGCAACCGCAACTCAGGGGGGGCCCCGAGCGAGCAGTTCTTC
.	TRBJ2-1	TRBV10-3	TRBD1	CAISDSDRFYNEQFF	TGTGCCATCAGTGACTCGGACAGGTTTTACAATGAGCAGTTCTTC
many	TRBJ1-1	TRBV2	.	CASLRTGMNTEAFF	TGTGCCAGCCTGCGGACTGGCATGAACACTGAAGCTTTCTTT
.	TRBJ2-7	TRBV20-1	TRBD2	CSASSSLAGGRAYEQYF	TGCAGTGCTAGTTCCAGTTTAGCGGGGGGACGAGCCTACGAGCAGTACTTC
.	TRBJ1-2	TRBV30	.	CAWREERTLTVNYGYTF	TGTGCCTGGAGGGAGGAGCGGACACTGACTGTTAACTATGGCTACACCTTC
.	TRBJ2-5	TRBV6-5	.	CASTPGTRIRTQYF	TGTGCCAGCACTCCCGGGACTCGCATCCGGACCCAGTACTTC
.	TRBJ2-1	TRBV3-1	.	CASSQDFVRGNEQFF	TGTGCCAGCAGCCAAGATTTTGTTCGGGGAAATGAGCAGTTCTTC
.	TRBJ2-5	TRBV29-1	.	CSGRTVLQETQYF	TGCAGCGGACGGACAGTACTCCAAGAGACCCAGTACTTC
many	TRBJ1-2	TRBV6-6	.	CASSPDTYGYTF	TGTGCCAGCAGCCCCGACACCTATGGCTACACCTTC
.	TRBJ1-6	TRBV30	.	CAWSVPSYNSPLHF	TGTGCCTGGAGTGTGCCGTCCTATAATTCACCCCTCCACTTT
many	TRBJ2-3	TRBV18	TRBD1	CASSPSIQGAGTDTQYF	TGTGCCAGCTCACCATCTATACAGGGGGCAGGCACAGATACGCAGTATTTT
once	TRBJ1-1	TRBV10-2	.	CASSGYREKNTEAFF	TGCGCCAGCAGTGGATACAGGGAAAAGAACACTGAAGCTTTCTTT
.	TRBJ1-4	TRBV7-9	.	CASSSIGTNEKLFF	TGTGCCAGCAGTTCCATCGGGACTAATGAAAAACTGTTTTTT
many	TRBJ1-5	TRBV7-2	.	CASSIQGFQPQHF	TGTGCCAGCAGCATACAGGGATTTCAGCCCCAGCATTTT
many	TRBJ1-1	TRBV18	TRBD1	CASSPPTGTEAFF	TGTGCCAGCTCACCGCCGACAGGGACGGAAGCTTTCTTT
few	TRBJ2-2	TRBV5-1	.	CASSLGDLNLNTGELFF	TGCGCCAGCAGCTTGGGGGACTTAAACTTGAACACCGGGGAGCTGTTTTTT
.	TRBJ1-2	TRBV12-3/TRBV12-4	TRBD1	CASSLMGTAGYTF	TGTGCCAGCAGTTTAATGGGGACAGCTGGCTACACCTTC
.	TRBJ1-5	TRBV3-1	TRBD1	CASSQNLGQGNQPQHF	TGTGCCAGCAGCCAGAACCTCGGACAGGGCAATCAGCCCCAGCATTTT
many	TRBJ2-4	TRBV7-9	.	CASSLARAKNIQYF	TGTGCCAGCAGCTTAGCTAGAGCCAAAAACATTCAGTACTTC
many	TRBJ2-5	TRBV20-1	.	CSARGTVQETQYF	TGCAGTGCTAGGGGTACTGTACAAGAGACCCAGTACTTC
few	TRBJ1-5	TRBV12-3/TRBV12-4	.	CASSSPLRAAYSNQPQHF	TGTGCCAGCAGTTCCCCTCTTAGGGCAGCGTATAGCAATCAGCCCCAGCATTTT
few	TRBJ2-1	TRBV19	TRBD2	CASSLTSGGASNEQFF	TGTGCCAGTAGTCTGACTAGCGGGGGGGCCTCCAATGAGCAGTTCTTC
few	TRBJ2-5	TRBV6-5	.	CASRFRYQETQYF	TGTGCCAGCCGCTTTAGATACCAAGAGACCCAGTACTTC
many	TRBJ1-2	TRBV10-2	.	CASSEGAGYTF	TGCGCCAGCAGTGAGGGGGCTGGCTACACCTTC
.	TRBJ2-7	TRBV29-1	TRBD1	CSVRGQAVHEQYF	TGCAGCGTTCGTGGACAGGCGGTCCACGAGCAGTACTTC
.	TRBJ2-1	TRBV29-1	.	CSSTDNEQFF	TGCAGCTCGACAGACAATGAGCAGTTCTTC
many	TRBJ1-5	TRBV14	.	CASSQRPGDSNQPQHF	TGTGCCAGCAGCCAACGGCCAGGAGATAGCAATCAGCCCCAGCATTTT
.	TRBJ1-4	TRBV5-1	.	CASSTGSENEKLFF	TGCGCCAGCAGCACGGGGTCTGAGAATGAAAAACTGTTTTTT
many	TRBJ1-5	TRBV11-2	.	CASSSSGLSNQPQHF	TGTGCCAGCAGCTCCTCAGGGTTGAGCAATCAGCCCCAGCATTTT
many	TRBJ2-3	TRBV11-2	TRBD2	CASRLGGAGDTQYF	TGTGCCAGCAGACTCGGGGGGGCCGGAGATACGCAGTATTTT
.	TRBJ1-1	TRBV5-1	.	CASSLGDVNTEAFF	TGCGCCAGCAGCTTGGGGGACGTCAACACTGAAGCTTTCTTT
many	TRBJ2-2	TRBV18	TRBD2	CASSPRTSGGPGELFF	TGTGCCAGCTCACCTCGGACTAGCGGGGGCCCCGGGGAGCTGTTTTTT
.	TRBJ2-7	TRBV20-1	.	CSARDVGSTYEQYF	TGCAGTGCTAGAGATGTGGGCAGCACCTACGAGCAGTACTTC
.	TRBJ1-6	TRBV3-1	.	CASSQRNGYNSPLHF	TGTGCCAGCAGCCAACGCAATGGCTATAATTCACCCCTCCACTTT
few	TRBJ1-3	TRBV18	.	CASSPPGRLNSGNTIYF	TGTGCCAGCTCACCGCCGGGACGGCTAAACTCTGGAAACACCATATATTTT
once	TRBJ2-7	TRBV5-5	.	CASSLENSLSYEQYF	TGTGCCAGCAGCTTGGAGAACAGCCTTTCCTACGAGCAGTACTTC
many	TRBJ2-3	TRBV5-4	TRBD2	CASRLSGGAASTDTQYF	TGTGCCAGCAGACTCAGCGGGGGGGCGGCTAGCACAGATACGCAGTATTTT
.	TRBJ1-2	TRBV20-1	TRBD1	CSALRGRGAYGYTF	TGCAGTGCGCTCAGGGGGCGAGGTGCCTATGGCTACACCTTC
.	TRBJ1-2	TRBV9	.	CASSIAGTPAYGYTF	TGTGCCAGCAGCATCGCCGGGACGCCTGCCTATGGCTACACCTTC